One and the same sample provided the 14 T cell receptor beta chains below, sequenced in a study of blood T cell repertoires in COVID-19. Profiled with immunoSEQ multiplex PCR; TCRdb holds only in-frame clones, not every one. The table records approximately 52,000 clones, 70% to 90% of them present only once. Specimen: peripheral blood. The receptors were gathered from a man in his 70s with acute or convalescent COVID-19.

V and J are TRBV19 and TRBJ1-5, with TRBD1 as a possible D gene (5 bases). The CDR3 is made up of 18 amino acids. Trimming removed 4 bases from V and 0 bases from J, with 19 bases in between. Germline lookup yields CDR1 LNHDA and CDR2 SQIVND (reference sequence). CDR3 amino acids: CASSKGPRQFNSNQPQHF. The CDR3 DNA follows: TGTGCCAGTAGTAAAGGACCCAGACAGTTTAATAGCAATCAGCCCCAGCATTTT.

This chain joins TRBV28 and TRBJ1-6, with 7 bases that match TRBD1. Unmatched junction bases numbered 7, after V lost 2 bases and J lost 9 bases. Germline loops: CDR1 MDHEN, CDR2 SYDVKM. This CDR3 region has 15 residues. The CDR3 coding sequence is TGTGCCAGCAGTTTACTCGACAGGGACAGTTCACCCCTCCACTTT. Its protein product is CASSLLDRDSSPLHF.

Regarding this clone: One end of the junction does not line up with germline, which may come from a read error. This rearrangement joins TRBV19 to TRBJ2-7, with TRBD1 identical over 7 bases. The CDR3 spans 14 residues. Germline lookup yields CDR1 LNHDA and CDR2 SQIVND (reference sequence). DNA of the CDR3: TGTGCCAGTAGTCTAGACAGGGAAAGCTACGAGCAGTACTTC. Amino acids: CASSLDRESYEQYF. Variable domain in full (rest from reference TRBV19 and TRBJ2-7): DGGITQSPKYLFRKEGQNVTLSCEQNLNHDAMYWYRQDPGQGLRLIYYSQIVNDFQKGDIAEGYSVSREKKESFPLTVTSAQKNPTAFYLCASSLDRESYEQYFGPGTRLTVT.

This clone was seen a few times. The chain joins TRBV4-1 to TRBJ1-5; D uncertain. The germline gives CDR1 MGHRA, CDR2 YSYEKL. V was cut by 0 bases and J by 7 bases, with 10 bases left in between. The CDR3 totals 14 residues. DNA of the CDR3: TGCGCCAGCAGCCAAGATCGGGAGACCCAGCCCCAGCATTTT. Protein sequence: CASSQDRETQPQHF.

CDR3 bases: TGTGCCAGCAGCCAAGATCCGGAAGGACTAGCCAAAAACATTCAGTACTTC. Protein sequence: CASSQDPEGLAKNIQYF. V gene TRBV3-1 (or the pseudogene TRBV3-2) combines with J gene TRBJ2-4; D might be TRBD2 (5 bases). There are 17 residues in the CDR3. Germline values: CDR1 LGHDT, CDR2 YNNKEL (reference sequence). The V and J ends lost 0 bases and 0 bases respectively, with 12 bases between them.

This chain's CDR3 is CASSLEANTGELFF. CDR3 DNA sequence: TGTGCCAGCAGCTTAGAGGCGAACACCGGGGAGCTGTTTTTT. This chain joins TRBV5-4 and TRBJ2-2; D remains ambiguous. The germline gives CDR1 SGHNT, CDR2 YYREEE (reference sequence). There are 14 residues in the CDR3. V was shortened by 2 bases and J by 0 bases, with 5 bases between the two germline ends.

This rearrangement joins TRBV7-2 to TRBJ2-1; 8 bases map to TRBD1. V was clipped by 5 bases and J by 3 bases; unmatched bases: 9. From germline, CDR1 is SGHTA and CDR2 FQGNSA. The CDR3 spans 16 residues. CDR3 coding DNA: TGTGCCAGCAGCCGTGGTTCGGGACAGGTCTACAATGAGCAGTTCTTC. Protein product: CASSRGSGQVYNEQFF.

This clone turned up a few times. Written as DNA, the CDR3 is TGTGCCAGCAGTTACTCCTCACCTGGGCGGGGGGAGTTAGGGAATGAGCAGTTCTTC. It yields the protein CASSYSSPGRGELGNEQFF. The genes are TRBV6-2 or TRBV6-3 and TRBJ2-1, with 8 bases lining up with TRBD2. The junction had 17 bases not matched to a gene; V was cut back by 0 bases and J by 7 bases. The CDR3 extends over 19 amino acids. Germline CDR1 MNHEY, CDR2 SVGEGT.

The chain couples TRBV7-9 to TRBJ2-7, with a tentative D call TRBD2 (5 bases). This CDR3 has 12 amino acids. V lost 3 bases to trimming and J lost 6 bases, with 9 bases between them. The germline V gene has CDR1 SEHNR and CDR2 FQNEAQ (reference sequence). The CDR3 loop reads CASSFEGSEQYV. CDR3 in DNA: TGTGCCAGCAGCTTTGAGGGTAGCGAGCAGTACGTC.

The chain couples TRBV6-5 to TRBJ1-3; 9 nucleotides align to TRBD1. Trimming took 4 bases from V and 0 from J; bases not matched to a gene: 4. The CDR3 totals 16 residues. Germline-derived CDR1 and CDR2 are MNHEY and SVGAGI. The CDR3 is CASSFGTGSSGNTIYF. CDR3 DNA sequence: TGTGCCAGCAGTTTCGGGACAGGGAGCTCTGGAAACACCATATATTTT.

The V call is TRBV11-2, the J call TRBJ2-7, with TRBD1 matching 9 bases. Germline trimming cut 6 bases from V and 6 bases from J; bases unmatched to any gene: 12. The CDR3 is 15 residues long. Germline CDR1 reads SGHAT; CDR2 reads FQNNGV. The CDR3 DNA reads TGTGCCAGCAGTCAACTCGGGACAGGGTCATCCGAGCAGTACTTC. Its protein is CASSQLGTGSSEQYF.

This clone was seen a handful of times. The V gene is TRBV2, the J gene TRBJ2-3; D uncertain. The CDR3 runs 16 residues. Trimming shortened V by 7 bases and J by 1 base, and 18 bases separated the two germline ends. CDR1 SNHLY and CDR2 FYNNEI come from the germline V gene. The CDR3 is CASMARRHSGTDTQYF. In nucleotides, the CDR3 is TGTGCCAGCATGGCTAGACGCCATAGTGGCACAGATACGCAGTATTTT.

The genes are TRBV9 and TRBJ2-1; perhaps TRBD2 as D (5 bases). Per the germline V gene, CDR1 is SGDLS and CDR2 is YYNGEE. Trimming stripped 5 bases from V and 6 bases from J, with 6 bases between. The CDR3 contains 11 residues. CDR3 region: CASSGSNEQFF. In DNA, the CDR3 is TGTGCCAGCAGTGGGAGCAATGAGCAGTTCTTC.

For the CDR3, the DNA is TGTGCCAGCAGCTTAGGGGCTAGCGGGGGGTATCGAGAGACCCAGTACTTC. Translated: CASSLGASGGYRETQYF. V is TRBV7-2 and J is TRBJ2-5; 11 nucleotides match TRBD2. The ends lost 1 base at V and 4 bases at J; junction bases unmatched: 8. The CDR3 loop spans 17 amino acids. CDR1 and CDR2 (germline): SGHTA, FQGNSA.